This T cell receptor (beta chain) was identified during a study of cytomegalovirus exposure and HLA in healthy donors. This clone was observed once. This CDR3 comprises 15 residues. Trimming took off 3 bases at V and 5 bases at J, with 14 bases between the two ends. CDR1 and CDR2 (germline): SEHNR, FQNEAQ (reference sequence). Both 60 Vbeta primers and 13 Jbeta primers went into the PCR. Here immunoSEQ multiplex PCR was the method, and the copy in TCRdb shows in-frame clones only, minus some. The profile covers about 140,000 clones, with 75% to 90% appearing a single time and less than 1.5% taken by the ten largest.

The chain employs TRBV7-9 and TRBJ1-5; D may be TRBD1 (6 bases). The TCR was taken from a female donor in good health and CMV-seronegative. Sequenced: PBMCs. CDR3 in amino acids: CASSLSQGNYQPQHF. For the CDR3, the DNA is TGTGCCAGCAGCTTGAGCCAGGGGAATTATCAGCCCCAGCATTTT.